Listed below are T cell receptor beta chains from one sample, sequenced in a study of blood T cell repertoires in COVID-19. The data were produced by immunoSEQ multiplex PCR, yet TCRdb's version contains in-frame clones alone and is incomplete. Of 120,000 to 150,000 clones listed, about 87% were seen once; the top ten hold 8.6%. The specimen sequenced was peripheral blood. The receptors stem from a woman in her fifties or sixties with active or convalescent COVID-19. Each CDR3 is given without its conserved first and last residue.

v_call	cdr3_aa
TRBV5-1	ASSLRVTSSPLH
TRBV12-3/TRBV12-4	ASSLRNTGELF
TRBV19	ASSLNRGAGELF
TRBV27	ASSGQGAYQPQH
TRBV12-3/TRBV12-4	ASSPPGFNEQF
TRBV5-8	ASSLGDRAGTEAF
TRBV14	ASSPGEGYT
TRBV27	ASSTGDSGGTEAF
TRBV20-1	SASSLAVLDEQF
TRBV27	ASSRPGWNTEAF
TRBV7-3	ASSLAGNTEAF
TRBV7-9	ASSLPGLAGGPYEQY
TRBV5-1	ASSLVGRKSYNEQF
TRBV3-1/TRBV3-2	ASSQGGTGNTGNTIY
TRBV13	ASSGGLPRYNEQF
TRBV4-1	ASSQVIDRGGFGGGYT
TRBV9	ASSVVPQGTGNTIY
TRBV3-1/TRBV3-2	ASSQGGFATYT
TRBV7-3	ASSSGQGGREETQY
TRBV6-5	ASREIRGKVGELF
TRBV4-1	ASSQGLLAGGDEQF
TRBV25-1	ARKGQRGATSTDTQY
TRBV6-6	ASTEGVDTQY
TRBV18	ASSDRGGATEAF
TRBV5-1	ASSFGQDRTNEKLF
TRBV10-2	ASSEVGSQETQY
TRBV7-2	ASSLDSSYGYT
TRBV11-1	ASSFGGSSYNEQF